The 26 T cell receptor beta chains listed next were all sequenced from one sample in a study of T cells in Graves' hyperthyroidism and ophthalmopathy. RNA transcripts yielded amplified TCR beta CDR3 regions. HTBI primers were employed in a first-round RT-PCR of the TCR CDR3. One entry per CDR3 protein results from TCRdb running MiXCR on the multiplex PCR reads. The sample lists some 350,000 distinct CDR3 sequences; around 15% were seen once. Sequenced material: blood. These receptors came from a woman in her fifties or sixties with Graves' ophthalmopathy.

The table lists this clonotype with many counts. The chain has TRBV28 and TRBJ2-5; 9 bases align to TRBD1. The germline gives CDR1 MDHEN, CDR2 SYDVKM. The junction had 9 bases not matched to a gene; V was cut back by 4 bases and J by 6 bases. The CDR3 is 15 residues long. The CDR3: CASSSRDRVTKTQYF. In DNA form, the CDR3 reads TGTGCCAGCAGTTCCCGGGACAGGGTAACGAAGACCCAGTACTTC.

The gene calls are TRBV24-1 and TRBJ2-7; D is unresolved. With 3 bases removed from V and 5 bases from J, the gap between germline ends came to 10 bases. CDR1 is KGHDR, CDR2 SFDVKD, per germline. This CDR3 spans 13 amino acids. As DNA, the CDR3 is TGTGCCACCAGTGATCCCAAGGGTGACGAGCAGTACTTC. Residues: CATSDPKGDEQYF.

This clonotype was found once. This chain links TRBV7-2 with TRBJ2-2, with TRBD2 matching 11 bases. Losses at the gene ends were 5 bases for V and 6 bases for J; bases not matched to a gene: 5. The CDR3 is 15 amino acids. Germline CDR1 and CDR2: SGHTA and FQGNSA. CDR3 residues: CASSELAGGPGELFF. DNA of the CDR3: TGTGCCAGCAGCGAATTAGCGGGAGGGCCCGGGGAGCTGTTTTTT.

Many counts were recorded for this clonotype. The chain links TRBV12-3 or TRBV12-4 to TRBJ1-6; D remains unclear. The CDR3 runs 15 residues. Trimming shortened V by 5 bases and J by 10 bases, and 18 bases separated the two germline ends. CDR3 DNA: TGTGCCAGCAGTCCCGGTGGCTCGGGTTGGTCACCCCTCCACTTT. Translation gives CASSPGGSGWSPLHF.

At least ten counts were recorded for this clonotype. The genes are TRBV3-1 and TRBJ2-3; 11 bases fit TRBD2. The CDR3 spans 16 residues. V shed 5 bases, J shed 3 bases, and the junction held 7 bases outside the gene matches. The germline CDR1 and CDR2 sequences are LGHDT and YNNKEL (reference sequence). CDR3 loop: CASSSRTSGPTDTQYF. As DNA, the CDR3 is TGTGCCAGCAGCTCGAGGACTAGCGGGCCGACAGATACGCAGTATTTT.

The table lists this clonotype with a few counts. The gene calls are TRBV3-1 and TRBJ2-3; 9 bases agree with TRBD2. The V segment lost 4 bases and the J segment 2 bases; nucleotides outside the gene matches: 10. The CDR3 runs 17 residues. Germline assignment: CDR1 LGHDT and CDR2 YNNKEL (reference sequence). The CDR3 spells CASSPPGGGRATDTQYF. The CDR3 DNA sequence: TGTGCCAGCAGCCCCCCTGGAGGCGGGAGGGCCACAGATACGCAGTATTTT.

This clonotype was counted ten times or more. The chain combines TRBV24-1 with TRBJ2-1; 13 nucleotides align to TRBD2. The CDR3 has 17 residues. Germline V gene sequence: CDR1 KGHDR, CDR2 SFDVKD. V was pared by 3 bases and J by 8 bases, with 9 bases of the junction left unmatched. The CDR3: CATSDLGLAGVMDEQFF. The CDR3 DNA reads TGTGCCACCAGTGATCTCGGACTAGCGGGAGTTATGGATGAGCAGTTCTTC.

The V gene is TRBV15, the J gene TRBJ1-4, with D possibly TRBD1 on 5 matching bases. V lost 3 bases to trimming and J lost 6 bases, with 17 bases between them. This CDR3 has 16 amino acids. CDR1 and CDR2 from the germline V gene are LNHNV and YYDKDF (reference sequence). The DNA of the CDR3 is TGTGCCACCAGCAGCTTCCGGGGCCTCAGGGATGAAAAACTGTTTTTT. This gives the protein CATSSFRGLRDEKLFF.

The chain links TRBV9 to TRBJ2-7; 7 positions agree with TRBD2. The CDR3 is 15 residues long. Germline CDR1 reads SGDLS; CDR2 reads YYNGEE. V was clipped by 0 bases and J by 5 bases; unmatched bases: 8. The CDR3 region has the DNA TGTGCCAGCAGCGTAGTGGGGGGAGGGCCGCACGAGCAGTACTTC. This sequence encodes CASSVVGGGPHEQYF.

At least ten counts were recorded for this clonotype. The CDR3 nucleotides are TGTGCCAGCAGTTATGTCCAGACTGAAGCTTTCTTT. Its protein is CASSYVQTEAFF. The chain links TRBV6-2 or TRBV6-3 to TRBJ1-1, with unresolved D. The V gene's germline CDR1 is MNHEY and CDR2 SVGEGT. The V end was cut by 3 bases, the J end by 5 bases, with 7 bases between. The CDR3 totals 12 residues.

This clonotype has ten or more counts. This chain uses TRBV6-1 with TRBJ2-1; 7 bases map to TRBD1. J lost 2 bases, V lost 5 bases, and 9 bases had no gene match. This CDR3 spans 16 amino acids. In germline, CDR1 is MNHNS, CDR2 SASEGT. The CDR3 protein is CASSIQGRVPYNEQFF. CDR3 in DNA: TGTGCCAGCAGTATACAGGGGAGAGTCCCCTACAATGAGCAGTTCTTC.

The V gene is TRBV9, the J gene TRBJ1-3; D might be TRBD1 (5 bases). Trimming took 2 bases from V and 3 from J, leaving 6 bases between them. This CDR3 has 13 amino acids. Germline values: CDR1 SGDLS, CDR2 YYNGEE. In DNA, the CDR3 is TGTGCCAGCAGCGTCGGGGGTGGAAACACCATATATTTT. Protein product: CASSVGGGNTIYF.

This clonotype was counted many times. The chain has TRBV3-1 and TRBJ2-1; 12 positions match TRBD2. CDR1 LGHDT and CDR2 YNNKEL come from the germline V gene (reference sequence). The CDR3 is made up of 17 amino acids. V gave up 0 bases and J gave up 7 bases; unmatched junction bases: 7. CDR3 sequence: CASSQDLRLAGENEQFF. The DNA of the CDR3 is TGTGCCAGCAGCCAAGATCTGAGACTAGCGGGAGAAAATGAGCAGTTCTTC.

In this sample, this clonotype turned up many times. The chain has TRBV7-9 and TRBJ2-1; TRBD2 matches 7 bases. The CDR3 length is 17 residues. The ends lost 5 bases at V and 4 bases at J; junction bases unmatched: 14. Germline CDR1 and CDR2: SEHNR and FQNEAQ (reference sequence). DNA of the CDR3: TGTGCCAGCAGCCACTACTTTTCCAGCGGGACTTACAATGAGCAGTTCTTC. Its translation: CASSHYFSSGTYNEQFF.

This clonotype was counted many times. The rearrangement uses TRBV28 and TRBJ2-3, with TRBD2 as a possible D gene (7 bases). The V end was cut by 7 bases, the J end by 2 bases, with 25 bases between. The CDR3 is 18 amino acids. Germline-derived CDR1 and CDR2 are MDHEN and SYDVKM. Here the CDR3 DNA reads TGTGCCAGCATTCTTGGGGGGGCAACAGGGCTTACCACAGATACGCAGTATTTT. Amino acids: CASILGGATGLTTDTQYF.

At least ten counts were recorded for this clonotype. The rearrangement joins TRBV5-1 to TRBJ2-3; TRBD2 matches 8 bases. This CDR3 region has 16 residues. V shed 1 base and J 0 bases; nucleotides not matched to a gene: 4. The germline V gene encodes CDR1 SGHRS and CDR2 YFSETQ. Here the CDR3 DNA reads TGCGCCAGCAGCTTGTGGGCTAGCGGGAGCACAGATACGCAGTATTTT. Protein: CASSLWASGSTDTQYF. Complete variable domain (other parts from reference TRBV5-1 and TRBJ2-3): KAGVTQTPRYLIKTRGQQVTLSCSPISGHRSVSWYQQTPGQGLQFLFEYFSETQRNKGNFPGRFSGRQFSNSRSEMNVSTLELGDSALYLCASSLWASGSTDTQYFGPGTRLTVL.

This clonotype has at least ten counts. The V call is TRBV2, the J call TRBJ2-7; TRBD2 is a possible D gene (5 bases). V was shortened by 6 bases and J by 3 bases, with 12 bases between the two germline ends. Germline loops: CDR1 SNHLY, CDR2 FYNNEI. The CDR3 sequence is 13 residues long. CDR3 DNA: TGTGCCAGCAGGGCTCGTGAGGGCTACGAGCAGTACTTC. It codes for CASRAREGYEQYF.

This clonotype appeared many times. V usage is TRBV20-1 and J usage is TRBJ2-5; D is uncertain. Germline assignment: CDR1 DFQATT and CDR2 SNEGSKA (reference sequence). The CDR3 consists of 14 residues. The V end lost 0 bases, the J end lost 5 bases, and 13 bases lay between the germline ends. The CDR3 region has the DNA TGCAGTGCTAGAGACGGCTCCAGAATGGAGACCCAGTACTTC. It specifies CSARDGSRMETQYF.

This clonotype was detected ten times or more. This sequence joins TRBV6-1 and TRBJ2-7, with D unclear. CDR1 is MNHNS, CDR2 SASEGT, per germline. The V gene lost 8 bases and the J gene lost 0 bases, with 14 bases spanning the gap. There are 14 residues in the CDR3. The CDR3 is CASLVHALSYEQYF. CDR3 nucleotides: TGTGCCAGCCTCGTCCACGCCCTCTCCTACGAGCAGTACTTC.

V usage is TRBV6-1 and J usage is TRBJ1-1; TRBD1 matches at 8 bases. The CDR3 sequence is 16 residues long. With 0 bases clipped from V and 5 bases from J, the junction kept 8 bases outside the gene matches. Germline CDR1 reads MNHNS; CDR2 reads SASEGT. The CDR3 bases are TGTGCCAGCAGTGAAGCGGGGCAGGGGGCGCGGACTGAAGCTTTCTTT. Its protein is CASSEAGQGARTEAFF.

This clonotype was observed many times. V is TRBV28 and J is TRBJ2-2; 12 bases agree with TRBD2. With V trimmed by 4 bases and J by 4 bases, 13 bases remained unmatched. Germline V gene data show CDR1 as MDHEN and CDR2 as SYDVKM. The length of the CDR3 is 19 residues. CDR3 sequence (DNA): TGTGCCAGCAGTTCCCCACTAGCGGGAGGAATTAGTTCCACCGGGGAGCTGTTTTTT. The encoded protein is CASSSPLAGGISSTGELFF.

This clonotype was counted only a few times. The CDR3 region has the DNA TGTGCCAGCAGCTTGCCAGCGGCAGGGGGTCGGGAGCAGTACTTC. Translating it yields CASSLPAAGGREQYF. The chain joins TRBV7-2 to TRBJ2-7, with TRBD1 identical over 7 bases. The junction had 12 bases not matched to a gene; V was cut back by 3 bases and J by 7 bases. The germline gives CDR1 SGHTA, CDR2 FQGNSA. This CDR3 has 15 residues.

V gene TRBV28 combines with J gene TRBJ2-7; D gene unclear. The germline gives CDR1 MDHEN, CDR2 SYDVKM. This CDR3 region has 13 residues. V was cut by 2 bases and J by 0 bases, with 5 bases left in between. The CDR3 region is CASSLLPSYEQYF. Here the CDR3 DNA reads TGTGCCAGCAGTTTACTCCCCTCCTACGAGCAGTACTTC.

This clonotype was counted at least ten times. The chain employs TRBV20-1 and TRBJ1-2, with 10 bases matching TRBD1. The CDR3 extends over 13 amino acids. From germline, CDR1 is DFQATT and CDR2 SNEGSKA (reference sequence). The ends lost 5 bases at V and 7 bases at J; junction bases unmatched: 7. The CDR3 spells CSALRTGGSGYTF. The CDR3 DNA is TGCAGTGCTCTACGGACAGGGGGTAGTGGCTACACCTTC.

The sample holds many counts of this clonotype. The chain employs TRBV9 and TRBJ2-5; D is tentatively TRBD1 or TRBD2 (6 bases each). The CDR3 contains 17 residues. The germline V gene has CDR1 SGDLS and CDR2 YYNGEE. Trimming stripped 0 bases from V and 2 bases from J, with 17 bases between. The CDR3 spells CASSVASQRGLQETQYF. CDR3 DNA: TGTGCCAGCAGCGTAGCCAGTCAACGGGGGCTGCAAGAGACCCAGTACTTC.

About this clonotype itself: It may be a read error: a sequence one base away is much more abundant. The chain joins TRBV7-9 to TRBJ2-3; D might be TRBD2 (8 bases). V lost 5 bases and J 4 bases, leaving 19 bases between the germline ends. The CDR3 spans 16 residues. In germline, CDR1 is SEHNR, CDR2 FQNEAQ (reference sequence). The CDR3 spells CASSPSGQTSADTQYF. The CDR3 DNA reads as TGTGCCAGCAGCCCCTCGGGACAGACTAGCGCAGATACGCAGTATTTT.